This T cell receptor (beta chain) comes out of a study of cytomegalovirus exposure and HLA in healthy donors. General study results and limits: One later analysis, an examination of the 120 validation repertoires, found that first-cohort TCR clusters tended to co-occur in them. In vitro assays verified that three CMV-associated chains recognized CMV antigens specifically.

The germline gives CDR1 SEHNR, CDR2 FQNEAQ (reference sequence). CDR3 length: 14 amino acids. Trimming took 5 bases from V and 8 from J, leaving 16 bases between them. This clone has a handful of counts. The antigen is undetermined. Here immunoSEQ multiplex PCR was the method, and the copy in TCRdb shows in-frame clones only, minus some. The sample has around 240,000 clones; nearly 90% are singletons. The J gene is TRBJ2-1, the V gene TRBV7-9, with a tentative D call TRBD2 (5 bases). The material sequenced was PBMCs. The origin of this receptor is a woman younger than 35 in good health and CMV-seronegative. CDR3 in amino acids: CASSPPGFRDEQFF. CDR3 sequence (DNA): TGTGCCAGCAGCCCCCCGGGGTTTCGTGATGAGCAGTTCTTC.